These 23 T cell receptor beta chains share one sample of origin, sequenced in a study of cytomegalovirus exposure and HLA in healthy donors. Primers: 60 Vbeta forward and 13 Jbeta reverse. Libraries were prepared by immunoSEQ multiplex PCR; TCRdb keeps only in-frame clonotypes and omits some of them. The sample shows under 250,000 clones, 85% of them seen only once. Sequencing input: PBMCs. Receptors were obtained from a woman aged 45-59 years in good health and CMV-seronegative.

V is TRBV5-8 and J is TRBJ1-2; D may be TRBD1 (5 bases). Trimming took 3 bases from V and 8 from J, leaving 11 bases between them. The CDR3 covers 12 residues. Per the germline V gene, CDR1 is SGHTS and CDR2 is YDEGEE. CDR3: CASSWGVGGYTF. Here the CDR3 DNA reads TGTGCCAGCAGCTGGGGGGTTGGAGGCTACACCTTC.

The chain is built from TRBV23-1 and TRBJ2-3; D might be TRBD1 (6 bases). TRBV23-1 falls under the ORF class, with uncertain function. V lost 3 bases and J lost 5, with 18 bases in between. CDR3 length: 16 residues. CDR3 residues: CASSHERDTRLDTQYF. Here the CDR3 DNA reads TGCGCCAGCAGTCACGAGAGGGACACCCGGTTAGATACGCAGTATTTT.

This clone was detected a few times. The chain links TRBV28 to TRBJ1-5; unclear D gene. Germline-derived CDR1 and CDR2 are MDHEN and SYDVKM. CDR3 size: 13 residues. CDR3 nucleotides: TGTCCTTGCATCCCGGAGGGCAATCAGCCCCAGCATTTT. Its translation: CPCIPEGNQPQHF.

V usage is TRBV5-1 and J usage is TRBJ1-1, with D possibly being TRBD1 (6 bases). Germline CDR1 reads SGHRS; CDR2 reads YFSETQ. The CDR3 covers 14 residues. Trimming pared 5 bases from V and 0 bases from J, leaving 11 bases between. CDR3 loop: CASRTGDMNTEAFF. In nucleotides, the CDR3 is TGCGCCAGCAGGACCGGGGACATGAACACTGAAGCTTTCTTT.

This sequence joins TRBV18 and TRBJ2-1, with D maybe TRBD2 (6 bases). The CDR3 contains 11 residues. The germline V and J ends were trimmed by 6 bases and 8 bases, with 8 bases remaining between them. The germline V gene encodes CDR1 KGHSH and CDR2 LQKENI. The CDR3 DNA follows: TGTGCCAGCTCCCCGGGAGATGAGCAGTTCTTC. Its protein is CASSPGDEQFF.

The chain has TRBV6-1 and TRBJ1-5; 9 positions agree with TRBD1. V dropped 5 bases and J dropped 15; count of bases not matched to a gene: 8. Germline V CDR1 and CDR2: MNHNS, SASEGT. The CDR3 covers 12 residues. The CDR3 reads CASSNRGPPRHF. The CDR3 DNA reads as TGTGCCAGCAGTAACAGGGGGCCCCCGAGGCATTTT.

V is TRBV4-2 and J is TRBJ2-5; TRBD2 might be the D (7 bases). Between the trimmed V and J ends, which lost 6 bases and 5 bases, there was a span of 22 bases. Per the germline V gene, CDR1 is LGHNA and CDR2 is YNFKEQ. This CDR3 is 16 amino acids long. As DNA, the CDR3 is TGTGCCAGCAGTCCGTTGAGTTCAGGGGAGGGGGAGACCCAGTACTTC. Translated, it gives CASSPLSSGEGETQYF.

The genes are TRBV5-1 and TRBJ1-1, with TRBD1 matching over 7 bases. J gave up 8 bases and V 3 bases, and 10 bases lay outside the gene matches. Per the germline V gene, CDR1 is SGHRS and CDR2 is YFSETQ. The CDR3 runs to 14 residues. CDR3 nucleotide sequence: TGCGCCAGCAGCTCCACAGGGGTCCCTCGGGAAGCTTTCTTT. The encoded protein is CASSSTGVPREAFF.

The genes are TRBV15 and TRBJ2-3, with D possibly being TRBD2 (6 bases). The germline gives CDR1 LNHNV, CDR2 YYDKDF (reference sequence). The CDR3 runs to 15 residues. Trimming left V 7 bases short and J 2 bases short, with 16 bases between. The CDR3 sequence: CATTRLGGITDTQYF. CDR3 bases: TGTGCCACCACCCGACTGGGAGGAATCACAGATACGCAGTATTTT.

The rearrangement uses TRBV19 and TRBJ2-1; possible D gene TRBD2, 6 bases. The CDR3 is 11 residues long. With 8 bases removed from V and 4 bases from J, the gap between germline ends came to 6 bases. CDR1 and CDR2 from the germline V gene are LNHDA and SQIVND (reference sequence). This CDR3 is CASREYNEQFF. The CDR3 region has the DNA TGTGCCAGTCGGGAGTACAATGAGCAGTTCTTC.

The chain uses TRBV25-1 and TRBJ2-1; 8 bases align to TRBD2. The CDR3 has 17 residues. V lost 3 bases to trimming and J lost 6 bases; unmatched junction nucleotides: 13. Germline values: CDR1 MGHDK, CDR2 SYGVNS. In DNA form, the CDR3 reads TGTGCCAGCAGTGAGGGGCATCTGGCGGGAGGTGGCAATGAGCAGTTCTTC. This translates into CASSEGHLAGGGNEQFF.

The chain's CDR3 is CASAGSVRMNTEAFF. CDR3 bases: TGTGCCAGTGCGGGGTCGGTCCGGATGAACACTGAAGCTTTCTTT. The chain combines TRBV27 with TRBJ1-1; D unclear. Germline CDR1 is MNHEY and CDR2 is SMNVEV (reference sequence). Trimming removed 9 bases from V and 0 bases from J, with 17 bases in between. This CDR3 region has 15 residues.

The rearrangement joins TRBV19 to TRBJ2-7, with a possible D match to TRBD2 (5 bases). In germline, CDR1 is LNHDA, CDR2 SQIVND (reference sequence). The CDR3 is made up of 15 amino acids. V was pared by 3 bases and J by 1 base, with 13 bases between. The DNA of the CDR3 is TGTGCCAGTAGTATTCGGGGTTTGGGTTCCTACGAGCAGTACTTC. It codes for CASSIRGLGSYEQYF.

This clone was seen a handful of times. V and J are TRBV4-1 and TRBJ1-1, with 7 nucleotides matching TRBD1. The J segment lost 5 bases and the V segment lost 4 bases, leaving 10 bases of the junction unmatched. From germline, CDR1 is MGHRA and CDR2 YSYEKL. CDR3 length: 15 amino acids. The CDR3 sequence: CASSPLGRGITEAFF. For the CDR3, the DNA is TGCGCCAGCAGCCCACTTGGCAGGGGGATAACTGAAGCTTTCTTT.

V and J are TRBV7-2 and TRBJ2-1; TRBD2 is a possible D gene (6 bases). Germline V gives CDR1 SGHTA, CDR2 FQGNSA. Trimming removed 4 bases at V and 6 bases at J, with 10 bases between. The CDR3 contains 13 residues. The CDR3 DNA follows: TGTGCCAGCAGCTCTTGGACTACCAATGAGCAGTTCTTC. Translation: CASSSWTTNEQFF.

The chain is built from TRBV7-6 and TRBJ2-7, with D unclear. The CDR3 is 14 amino acids. Looked up from germline, CDR1 is SGHVS and CDR2 is FNYEAQ. The V and J ends lost 2 bases and 5 bases respectively, with 13 bases between them. The CDR3 DNA follows: TGTGCCAGCAGCTTAACTACGCTGACGGACGAGCAGTACTTC. It codes for CASSLTTLTDEQYF.

The chain couples TRBV7-3 to TRBJ2-1; 8 nucleotides match TRBD1. The V segment lost 5 bases and the J segment 7 bases; nucleotides outside the gene matches: 13. Germline CDR1 is SGHTA and CDR2 is FQGTGA. This CDR3 region has 16 residues. The CDR3 bases are TGTGCCAGCAGCACCACCGGGACAGGAAGGTATAATGAGCAGTTCTTC. Translation: CASSTTGTGRYNEQFF.

V is TRBV4-2 and J is TRBJ1-1; D ambiguous. Deletions cut 3 bases from V and 8 bases from J, with 7 bases between. There are 11 residues in the CDR3. CDR1 LGHNA and CDR2 YNFKEQ come from the germline V gene. The chain's CDR3 is CASSQGREAFF. In nucleotides, the CDR3 is TGTGCCAGCAGCCAGGGCCGGGAAGCTTTCTTT.

This chain connects TRBV6-5 to TRBJ1-2, with TRBD1 as a possible D gene (6 bases). The V end was cut by 2 bases, the J end by 7 bases, with 11 bases between. CDR1 is MNHEY, CDR2 SVGAGI, per germline. CDR3 size: 13 residues. The CDR3 DNA is TGTGCCAGCAGTTACCCCGGACAGAGTGGCTACACCTTC. It is translated as CASSYPGQSGYTF.

V usage is TRBV10-3 and J usage is TRBJ2-3; no definite D call. The CDR3 covers 16 residues. The V and J ends lost 4 bases and 4 bases respectively, with 18 bases between them. Germline V gene sequence: CDR1 ENHRY, CDR2 SYGVKD. The DNA of the CDR3 is TGTGCCATCAGTGGGGCAGCCGCTCGAGTATCAGATACGCAGTATTTT. This encodes CAISGAAARVSDTQYF.

The V gene is TRBV5-1, the J gene TRBJ2-7, with D tentatively TRBD1 (5 bases). The CDR3 has 14 amino acids. CDR1 and CDR2 (germline): SGHRS, YFSETQ. Trimming left V 0 bases short and J 2 bases short, with 9 bases between. The CDR3 region is CASSLARAPYEQYF. The CDR3 region has the DNA TGCGCCAGCAGCTTGGCCAGGGCCCCCTACGAGCAGTACTTC.

The CDR3 region has the DNA TGTGCCAGCAGCCTGAGAGGGCCCCCGGAGCTGTTTTTT. The encoded protein is CASSLRGPPELFF. V gene TRBV7-2 combines with J gene TRBJ2-2; TRBD2 is a possible D gene (5 bases). There are 13 residues in the CDR3. The germline V gene has CDR1 SGHTA and CDR2 FQGNSA. V was clipped by 5 bases and J by 10 bases, with 14 bases between them. The full variable domain, completed using reference TRBV7-2 and TRBJ2-2, is GAGVSQSPSNKVTEKGKDVELRCDPISGHTALYWYRQSLGQGLEFLIYFQGNSAPDKSGLPSDRFSAERTGGSVSTLTIQRTQQEDSAVYLCASSLRGPPELFFGEGSRLTVL.

V gene TRBV25-1 combines with J gene TRBJ2-3; a weak D match, TRBD1 (6 bases). The CDR3 contains 15 residues. Deletions cut 3 bases from V and 2 bases from J, with 12 bases between. Germline-derived CDR1 and CDR2 are MGHDK and SYGVNS. The CDR3: CASSEDGQNTDTQYF. The CDR3 DNA is TGTGCCAGCAGTGAGGATGGACAGAACACAGATACGCAGTATTTT.